The 30 T cell receptor beta chains listed next were all sequenced from one sample in a study of blood T cell repertoires in COVID-19. Clones were read by immunoSEQ multiplex PCR, and TCRdb kept only the in-frame ones, dropping some. The sample has roughly 97,000 clones, around 80% seen once; the top ten hold roughly 10%. The sample was peripheral blood. The receptor source for this set is a man between 65 and 79 years old with acute or convalescent COVID-19.

The genes are TRBV9 and TRBJ2-1, with 14 bases fitting TRBD2. Per germline, CDR1 SGDLS and CDR2 YYNGEE. The CDR3 length is 19 residues. The trim removed 1 base at V and 10 bases at J, leaving 16 bases unmatched. CDR3 nucleotides: TGTGCCAGCAGCGTAAGGGGGGATCCGACTAGCGGGAGGGCGGGAGAGCAGTTCTTC. Translation: CASSVRGDPTSGRAGEQFF.

The CDR3 is CASSPLAGRNTLNEQFF. For the CDR3, the DNA is TGTGCCAGCAGTCCGCTAGCGGGACGAAATACACTAAATGAGCAGTTCTTC. The chain couples TRBV27 to TRBJ2-1, with 9 bases that match TRBD2. Germline CDR1 is MNHEY and CDR2 is SMNVEV (reference sequence). CDR3 length: 17 residues. With V trimmed by 5 bases and J by 7 bases, 15 bases remained unmatched.

The chain uses TRBV29-1 and TRBJ2-1; the D gene is possibly TRBD2 (6 bases). V was cut by 5 bases and J by 4 bases, with 18 bases left in between. Germline CDR1 and CDR2: SQVTM and ANQGSEA. There are 15 residues in the CDR3. CDR3 protein: CSVRKAGFGYNEQFF. The CDR3 DNA is TGCAGCGTTCGAAAGGCGGGATTCGGGTACAATGAGCAGTTCTTC.

The chain couples TRBV5-5 to TRBJ2-1; 16 bases fit TRBD2. The CDR3 consists of 20 residues. Germline CDR1 is SGHKS and CDR2 is YYEKEE (reference sequence). J gave up 2 bases and V 3 bases, and 11 bases lay outside the gene matches. CDR3 sequence reads: CASSYTGTSGRARPYNEQFF. The CDR3 DNA is TGTGCCAGCAGCTACACCGGGACTAGCGGGAGGGCCAGGCCCTACAATGAGCAGTTCTTC.

In regard to this clone: Other nucleotide sequences from this sample produce the same CDR3. This rearrangement joins TRBV30 to TRBJ1-1, with unresolved D. The CDR3 runs to 13 residues. Germline CDR1 and CDR2: GTSNPN and SVGIG (reference sequence). Trimming took 0 bases from V and 1 from J, leaving 6 bases between them. This chain's CDR3 is CAWSVRENTEAFF. In DNA, the CDR3 is TGTGCCTGGAGTGTACGAGAGAACACTGAAGCTTTCTTT.

The V gene is TRBV29-1, the J gene TRBJ2-1; the match to TRBD2 covers 14 bases. V was pared by 4 bases and J by 6 bases, with 2 bases of the junction left unmatched. The CDR3 runs 14 residues. The germline CDR1 and CDR2 sequences are SQVTM and ANQGSEA. Here the CDR3 DNA reads TGCAGCGTTGGGACTAGCGGGAGGCTCAATGAGCAGTTCTTC. Protein product: CSVGTSGRLNEQFF.

This rearrangement joins TRBV3-1 (or the pseudogene TRBV3-2) to TRBJ2-7, with TRBD1 as a possible D gene (6 bases). Trimming took off 4 bases at V and 5 bases at J, with 21 bases between the two ends. CDR3 length: 16 amino acids. The germline V gene has CDR1 LGHDT and CDR2 YNNKEL (reference sequence). The CDR3 DNA reads as TGTGCCAGCAGCCGTGGAAATATGGGGGCTTGGCACGAGCAGTACTTC. Translating it yields CASSRGNMGAWHEQYF.

The V call is TRBV15, the J call TRBJ2-3, with D possibly being TRBD2 (5 bases). Trimming shortened V by 0 bases and J by 0 bases, and 16 bases separated the two germline ends. The CDR3 is made up of 18 amino acids. CDR1 is LNHNV and CDR2 is YYDKDF in the germline V gene (reference sequence). The CDR3 DNA follows: TGTGCCACCAGCAGAGATGCGGGTCGGTTGAGCAGCACAGATACGCAGTATTTT. The encoded protein is CATSRDAGRLSSTDTQYF.

The rearrangement uses TRBV3-1 (or the pseudogene TRBV3-2) and TRBJ1-2; tentative D call: TRBD1 (5 bases). The CDR3 runs 16 residues. V shed 3 bases and J shed 8 bases, with 22 bases lying between them. CDR1 and CDR2 from the germline V gene are LGHDT and YNNKEL (reference sequence). This CDR3 is CASSQSLGSRGRGYTF. The CDR3 nucleotides are TGTGCCAGCAGCCAGAGCCTTGGTAGTCGGGGGAGGGGCTACACCTTC.

The chain carries TRBV29-1 and TRBJ2-1; D is perhaps TRBD2 (6 bases). V dropped 4 bases and J dropped 0 bases, with 10 bases sitting between them. This CDR3 has 14 residues. The V gene's germline CDR1 is SQVTM and CDR2 ANQGSEA. The CDR3 sequence is CSVVLTSSYNEQFF. The CDR3 region has the DNA TGCAGCGTTGTTTTGACTAGCTCCTACAATGAGCAGTTCTTC.

The chain couples TRBV7-3 to TRBJ2-1; TRBD2 agrees at 12 bases. The germline V gene encodes CDR1 SGHTA and CDR2 FQGTGA. The ends lost 1 base at V and 5 bases at J; junction bases unmatched: 18. The CDR3 is 21 residues long. CDR3 in amino acids: CASSLKFLIFLAGGKDNEQFF. In DNA form, the CDR3 reads TGTGCCAGCAGCTTAAAATTTTTAATTTTTCTAGCGGGGGGGAAGGACAATGAGCAGTTCTTC.

This clone was detected once. The chain uses TRBV6-5 and TRBJ1-1; 7 bases are shared with TRBD1. The V segment lost 6 bases and the J segment 2 bases; nucleotides outside the gene matches: 9. The CDR3 is 15 residues long. CDR1 MNHEY and CDR2 SVGAGI come from the germline V gene. As DNA, the CDR3 is TGTGCCAGCAGCTCGACAGGGACCATAAACACTGAAGCTTTCTTT. This translates into CASSSTGTINTEAFF.

The V and J genes are TRBV27 and TRBJ1-1, with D possibly matching TRBD1 (5 bases). The length of the CDR3 is 15 residues. V lost 0 bases and J 2 bases, leaving 10 bases between the germline ends. The germline gives CDR1 MNHEY, CDR2 SMNVEV (reference sequence). CDR3 loop: CASSLSWQGNTEAFF. As DNA, the CDR3 is TGTGCCAGCAGTTTATCTTGGCAGGGAAACACTGAAGCTTTCTTT.

This clone has at least ten counts. This rearrangement joins TRBV30 to TRBJ2-7; TRBD1 matches 9 bases. The length of the CDR3 is 12 residues. V was clipped by 5 bases and J by 6 bases; unmatched bases: 5. CDR1 GTSNPN and CDR2 SVGIG come from the germline V gene (reference sequence). The chain's CDR3 is CAWGQGRIEQYF. The CDR3 DNA follows: TGTGCCTGGGGACAGGGGCGAATCGAGCAGTACTTC.

V is TRBV7-2 and J is TRBJ2-1, with 9 positions matching TRBD1. V gave up 10 bases and J gave up 4 bases; unmatched junction bases: 8. The CDR3 covers 14 residues. The germline CDR1 and CDR2 sequences are SGHTA and FQGNSA. CDR3 in DNA: TGTGCCACAGCGGACAGGGGACGGTACAATGAGCAGTTCTTC. It translates to CATADRGRYNEQFF.

The chain joins TRBV9 to TRBJ1-1; D may be TRBD1 (5 bases). The length of the CDR3 is 15 residues. From germline, CDR1 is SGDLS and CDR2 YYNGEE. The V end was cut by 3 bases, the J end by 5 bases, with 17 bases between. The CDR3 DNA reads as TGTGCCAGCAGCGAGACAGCCAGTACACTTACTGAAGCTTTCTTT. Protein: CASSETASTLTEAFF. The entire variable domain, with the rest obtained from reference TRBV9 and TRBJ1-1, is as follows: DSGVTQTPKHLITATGQRVTLRCSPRSGDLSVYWYQQSLDQGLQFLIQYYNGEERAKGNILERFSAQQFPDLHSELNLSSLELGDSALYFCASSETASTLTEAFFGQGTRLTVV.

The chain carries TRBV4-2 and TRBJ1-2; D ambiguous. The germline V gene has CDR1 LGHNA and CDR2 YNFKEQ. The V end lost 5 bases, the J end lost 5 bases, and 21 bases lay between the germline ends. This CDR3 has 16 residues. CDR3 amino acids: CASSYPGERASYGYTF. CDR3 DNA: TGTGCCAGCAGCTACCCCGGGGAGAGAGCAAGTTATGGCTACACCTTC.

A note on this clone: Within the sample, other DNA sequences also encode this same CDR3. The chain recombines TRBV18 with TRBJ1-1; 9 nucleotides match TRBD1. Germline V lookup: CDR1 KGHSH, CDR2 LQKENI. J was trimmed by 5 bases and V by 3 bases; bases with no gene match: 4. CDR3 length: 14 amino acids. Here the CDR3 DNA reads TGTGCCAGCTCACCGCGACAGGGGGATACTGAAGCTTTCTTT. Protein sequence: CASSPRQGDTEAFF.

V usage is TRBV28 and J usage is TRBJ2-3; 7 bases align to TRBD1. The CDR3 is 13 amino acids. CDR1 and CDR2 from the germline V gene are MDHEN and SYDVKM. In nucleotides, the CDR3 is TGTCTTACAGGGGCTACTTCCACAGATACGCAGTATTTT. It translates to CLTGATSTDTQYF.

This sequence joins TRBV19 and TRBJ2-1; 8 bases agree with TRBD2. Germline V gene data show CDR1 as LNHDA and CDR2 as SQIVND (reference sequence). The CDR3 spans 15 residues. V was clipped by 4 bases and J by 9 bases; unmatched bases: 11. CDR3 in amino acids: CASSKNSGGPIEQFF. Written as DNA, the CDR3 is TGTGCCAGTAGTAAAAACTCGGGAGGGCCTATTGAGCAGTTCTTC.

In this sample, this clone turned up a few times. The chain has TRBV6-1 and TRBJ1-5; D gene uncertain. Germline assignment: CDR1 MNHNS and CDR2 SASEGT. The CDR3 is 16 amino acids. Trimming pared 2 bases from V and 0 bases from J, leaving 11 bases between. CDR3 nucleotide sequence: TGTGCCAGCAGTGAAAGCCGCGCATATAGCAATCAGCCCCAGCATTTT. Amino acids: CASSESRAYSNQPQHF.

V is TRBV3-1 (or the pseudogene TRBV3-2) and J is TRBJ2-2; D remains unclear. CDR3 length equals 17 residues. Germline V gene lookup returns CDR1 LGHDT and CDR2 YNNKEL (reference sequence). Trimming took off 2 bases at V and 1 base at J, with 14 bases between the two ends. CDR3 amino acids: CASSQLGSRLNTGELFF. CDR3 DNA: TGTGCCAGCAGCCAACTAGGCAGTCGATTGAACACCGGGGAGCTGTTTTTT.

The V and J genes are TRBV28 and TRBJ2-7; a weak D match, TRBD2 (5 bases). The V gene lost 6 bases and the J gene lost 0 bases, with 12 bases spanning the gap. Germline loops: CDR1 MDHEN, CDR2 SYDVKM. The length of the CDR3 is 14 residues. CDR3 sequence reads: CASRSGGPSYEQYF. The CDR3 DNA reads TGTGCCAGCAGATCCGGCGGGCCCTCCTACGAGCAGTACTTC. The whole variable domain, filled in from reference TRBV28 and TRBJ2-7, reads DVKVTQSSRYLVKRTGEKVFLECVQDMDHENMFWYRQDPGLGLRLIYFSYDVKMKEKGDIPEGYSVSREKKERFSLILESASTNQTSMYLCASRSGGPSYEQYFGPGTRLTVT.

The CDR3 here is CASSIGLAGVGHEQFF. The CDR3 coding sequence is TGTGCCAGTAGTATAGGACTAGCGGGAGTTGGGCATGAGCAGTTCTTC. The chain has TRBV19 and TRBJ2-1, with 12 positions matching TRBD2. Germline CDR1 LNHDA, CDR2 SQIVND (reference sequence). The V segment lost 1 base and the J segment 8 bases; nucleotides outside the gene matches: 6. CDR3 length: 16 residues.

The CDR3 spells CASKLFRGGNQPQHF. In nucleotides, the CDR3 is TGTGCCAGTAAACTATTCCGAGGAGGCAATCAGCCCCAGCATTTT. The chain carries TRBV19 and TRBJ1-5; no definite D call. Trimming took 7 bases from V and 2 from J, leaving 15 bases between them. CDR3 length: 15 amino acids. Per germline, CDR1 LNHDA and CDR2 SQIVND (reference sequence).

A word on this clone: This specimen includes other DNA sequences encoding the same CDR3. The rearrangement uses TRBV12-3 or TRBV12-4 and TRBJ1-5; no reliable D call. There are 13 residues in the CDR3. V was trimmed by 3 bases and J by 1 base, leaving 4 bases between them. CDR3 region: CASSFQSNQPQHF. CDR3 DNA sequence: TGTGCCAGCAGTTTCCAAAGCAATCAGCCCCAGCATTTT.

The V and J genes are TRBV29-1 and TRBJ2-1; 8 positions match TRBD1. Germline V gene sequence: CDR1 SQVTM, CDR2 ANQGSEA. The CDR3 runs 14 residues. The V gene end was trimmed by 3 bases and the J gene end by 5 bases; junction bases not matched to a gene: 6. The CDR3 loop is CSVDWTGIDNEQFF. The CDR3 region has the DNA TGCAGCGTTGACTGGACAGGGATAGACAATGAGCAGTTCTTC.

This clone was counted a few times. This chain's CDR3 is CASSTGNENTIYF. The CDR3 DNA is TGTGCCAGCAGTACAGGGAATGAGAACACCATATATTTT. The chain is built from TRBV5-4 and TRBJ1-3; weak D call: TRBD1 (6 bases). Trimming left V 5 bases short and J 7 bases short, with 13 bases between. Germline CDR1 and CDR2: SGHNT and YYREEE (reference sequence). The CDR3 sequence is 13 residues long.

V usage is TRBV7-9 and J usage is TRBJ2-3; no firm D call. CDR3 size: 13 residues. The germline V gene encodes CDR1 SEHNR and CDR2 FQNEAQ (reference sequence). With 5 bases removed from V and 10 bases from J, the gap between germline ends came to 16 bases. The CDR3, as DNA: TGTGCCAGCAGCCGAAACGAGTACCCTCCGCAGTATTTT. Translation: CASSRNEYPPQYF. Drawing the rest from reference TRBV7-9 and TRBJ2-3, the complete variable domain is DTGVSQNPRHKITKRGQNVTFRCDPISEHNRLYWYRQTLGQGPEFLTYFQNEAQLEKSRLLSDRFSAERPKGSFSTLEIQRTEQGDSAMYLCASSRNEYPPQYFGPGTRLTVL.

The chain employs TRBV2 and TRBJ2-7; D possibly corresponds to TRBD1 (6 bases). The V gene lost 6 bases and the J gene lost 1 base, with 7 bases spanning the gap. The CDR3 consists of 12 residues. Germline V gene data show CDR1 as SNHLY and CDR2 as FYNNEI. The CDR3, as DNA: TGTGCCAGCAGAGGACAGTCCTACGAGCAGTACTTC. Its protein is CASRGQSYEQYF.